One and the same sample provided the 10 T cell receptor beta chains below, sequenced in a study of T-cell reconstitution after alpha-beta-depleted transplantation in children. As it was prepared, the TCRbeta library received unique molecular identifiers. TCRdb re-derived calls from the PCR reads in MiXCR, one entry per CDR3 protein. This sample yields a few hundred thousand distinct CDR3 sequences, of which 25% to 30% are seen a single time; around a third belongs to the top ten. The source was PBMCs, collected before TCRalphabeta/CD19-depleted stem cell transplant. These TCRs come from a boy less than two years old with Wiskott-Aldrich syndrome, due to receive a stem cell transplant.

The genes are TRBV18 and TRBJ2-3; 11 nucleotides agree with TRBD1. Germline V gene data show CDR1 as KGHSH and CDR2 as LQKENI. J was trimmed by 2 bases and V by 3 bases; bases with no gene match: 4. The CDR3 totals 16 residues. The CDR3, as DNA: TGTGCCAGCTCACCGGACAGGGGGCCCTTCACAGATACGCAGTATTTT. As protein: CASSPDRGPFTDTQYF.

This sequence joins TRBV20-1 and TRBJ1-3; D is uncertain. The CDR3 spans 14 residues. The germline CDR1 and CDR2 sequences are DFQATT and SNEGSKA (reference sequence). V shed 0 bases and J shed 0 bases, with 6 bases lying between them. The DNA of the CDR3 is TGCAGTGCTAGAGATATCAGCTCTGGAAACACCATATATTTT. This sequence encodes CSARDISSGNTIYF.

This clonotype was found a few times. This chain uses TRBV5-6 with TRBJ2-7; D may match TRBD1 or TRBD2 (5 bases each). CDR1 and CDR2 (germline): SGHDT, YYEEEE. V was clipped by 2 bases and J by 0 bases, with 9 bases between them. The CDR3 sequence is 14 residues long. The CDR3 sequence is CASSFGTVSYEQYF. DNA of the CDR3: TGTGCCAGCAGCTTCGGGACCGTCTCCTACGAGCAGTACTTC.

The CDR3 DNA reads TGTGCCAGCAGTCCAACGCGGGACAGGCCGCAGTACTTC. It encodes CASSPTRDRPQYF. The chain recombines TRBV12-3 or TRBV12-4 with TRBJ2-4; TRBD1 agrees at 8 bases. The CDR3 is made up of 13 amino acids. After removal of 5 bases from V and 13 bases from J, the junction contained 10 bases not matched to a gene.

The chain combines TRBV20-1 with TRBJ2-7, with 7 bases lining up with TRBD2. The CDR3 sequence is 14 residues long. V was clipped by 2 bases and J by 5 bases; unmatched bases: 9. The germline V gene encodes CDR1 DFQATT and CDR2 SNEGSKA (reference sequence). Written as DNA, the CDR3 is TGCAGTGCTAGATCCCCTCTAGCGGCGGACGAGCAGTACTTC. Translation gives CSARSPLAADEQYF.

The chain employs TRBV20-1 and TRBJ2-5, with TRBD2 identical over 7 bases. V lost 1 base, J lost 0 bases, and 8 bases stayed unmatched. The CDR3 spans 16 residues. CDR1 and CDR2 from the germline V gene are DFQATT and SNEGSKA (reference sequence). The CDR3 DNA sequence: TGCAGTGCTAGAGGTGTGGGGGGGATCCACCAAGAGACCCAGTACTTC. It specifies CSARGVGGIHQETQYF.

This clonotype was seen a few times. The J gene is TRBJ2-1, the V gene TRBV20-1; TRBD1 might be the D (5 bases). CDR1 and CDR2 from the germline V gene are DFQATT and SNEGSKA (reference sequence). The CDR3 runs 14 residues. Trimming removed 6 bases from V and 1 base from J, with 13 bases in between. CDR3 DNA sequence: TGCAGTGCCTGGGGCGGCAAATCCTACAATGAGCAGTTCTTC. It codes for CSAWGGKSYNEQFF.

The gene calls are TRBV12-3 or TRBV12-4 and TRBJ2-3; possibly TRBD1 or TRBD2 for D (5 bases each). The CDR3 consists of 13 residues. Trimming removed 5 bases at V and 5 bases at J, with 11 bases between. CDR3: CASSGDHGDTQYF. The DNA of the CDR3 is TGTGCCAGCAGTGGGGACCATGGAGATACGCAGTATTTT.

The J gene is TRBJ1-2, the V gene TRBV5-1, with 7 bases aligning to TRBD1. This CDR3 is 15 amino acids long. Germline trimming cut 1 base from V and 0 bases from J; bases unmatched to any gene: 3. Germline loops: CDR1 SGHRS, CDR2 YFSETQ. CDR3 nucleotide sequence: TGCGCCAGCAGCTTGACAGGGGTATCTAACTATGGCTACACCTTC. This sequence encodes CASSLTGVSNYGYTF.

This clonotype was observed a few times. V usage is TRBV5-1 and J usage is TRBJ2-7, with TRBD1 identical over 7 bases. After removal of 0 bases from V and 3 bases from J, the junction contained 3 bases not matched to a gene. The germline gives CDR1 SGHRS, CDR2 YFSETQ. This CDR3 is built from 14 residues. CDR3 DNA sequence: TGCGCCAGCAGCTTGGCGGGACAGAACTACGAGCAGTACTTC. Its translation is CASSLAGQNYEQYF.